A selection of T cell receptor beta chains follows, all from one sample in a study of sequential checkpoint blockade in melanoma. TCRdb keeps only in-frame clones here, not all; method: immunoSEQ multiplex PCR. The sample lists about 11,000 clones; about 27% were seen once. This specimen was tumor tissue (inferred from file names), taken from a patient given nivolumab and ipilimumab in sequence. These receptors were obtained from a human donor with melanoma. Both conserved end residues are part of each CDR3. D genes are given only for firm matches. Clone size is stated in some rows and not others, as once, few, many or a class when expanded.

j_call clone_size d_call v_call cdr3_aa cdr3_nt
TRBJ2-1 few . TRBV2 CAGLGGIHNEQFF TGTGCCGGCTTGGGCGGAATCCACAATGAGCAGTTCTTC
TRBJ2-2 few TRBD1 TRBV9 CASSLTSGQGGMAGELFF TGTGCCAGCAGCTTAACTAGTGGACAGGGGGGTATGGCCGGGGAGCTGTTTTTT
TRBJ2-5 . . TRBV14 CASSQSWGPQETQYF TGTGCCAGCAGCCAAAGTTGGGGGCCCCAAGAGACCCAGTACTTC
TRBJ2-2 many . TRBV6-7 CASSALGTGELFF TGTGCCAGCAGTGCTCTGGGCACCGGGGAGCTGTTTTTT
TRBJ1-1 . . TRBV7-2 CASSSDRNTEAFF TGTGCCAGCAGCTCCGACAGAAACACTGAAGCTTTCTTT
TRBJ1-5 . . TRBV19 CATGGGGGGNQPQHF TGTGCCACCGGGGGAGGGGGTGGTGGCAATCAGCCCCAGCATTTT
TRBJ2-7 many TRBD2 TRBV11-3 CASSLRLAGDEQYF TGTGCCAGCAGCTTAAGACTAGCGGGGGACGAGCAGTACTTC
TRBJ2-3 few TRBD2 TRBV5-1 CASSIRGGANTDTQYF TGCGCCAGCAGCATCCGCGGGGGGGCAAACACAGATACGCAGTATTTT
TRBJ2-5 many . TRBV6-8 CASSYQELETQYF TGTGCCAGCAGTTACCAGGAACTAGAGACCCAGTACTTC
TRBJ1-6 . . TRBV9 CASSEGWGSSYNSPLHF TGTGCCAGCAGTGAAGGGTGGGGCAGCTCCTATAATTCACCCCTCCACTTT
TRBJ2-5 . . TRBV18 CASSPSAVRETQYF TGTGCCAGCTCACCAAGCGCGGTTAGAGAGACCCAGTACTTC
TRBJ2-3 few . TRBV29-1 CSVRPGTDTQYF TGCAGCGTACGCCCAGGTACAGATACGCAGTATTTT
TRBJ1-4 many . TRBV11-3 CASSSPFKGNEKLFF TGTGCCAGCAGCTCCCCCTTCAAGGGCAATGAAAAACTGTTTTTT
TRBJ1-5 . . TRBV19 CASSIRNQPQHF TGTGCCAGTAGTATAAGGAATCAGCCCCAGCATTTT
TRBJ1-2 . TRBD1 TRBV14 CASSQDLGTGGIYGYTF TGTGCCAGCAGCCAAGATTTGGGGACAGGGGGTATATACGGCTACACCTTC
TRBJ1-5 . . TRBV6-8 CASSYSLGSNQPQHF TGTGCCAGCAGTTACTCCCTGGGGAGCAATCAGCCCCAGCATTTT
TRBJ1-6 few TRBD1 TRBV7-4 CARTRGGTSPLHF TGCGCCAGAACCAGGGGGGGGACTTCACCCCTCCACTTT
TRBJ2-1 . . TRBV7-5 CASSREGQLYNEQFF TGTGCCAGCAGCCGCGAGGGACAGCTCTACAATGAGCAGTTCTTC
TRBJ2-1 . . TRBV5-1 CASSLGGRGDEQFF TGCGCCAGCAGCTTGGGGGGTCGTGGGGATGAGCAGTTCTTC
TRBJ2-7 many . TRBV9 CASSVALGYEQYF TGTGCCAGCAGCGTAGCTCTAGGTTACGAGCAGTACTTC
TRBJ2-2 . . TRBV25-1 CASSPGSGNTGELFF TGTGCCAGCAGCCCCGGGAGTGGGAACACCGGGGAGCTGTTTTTT